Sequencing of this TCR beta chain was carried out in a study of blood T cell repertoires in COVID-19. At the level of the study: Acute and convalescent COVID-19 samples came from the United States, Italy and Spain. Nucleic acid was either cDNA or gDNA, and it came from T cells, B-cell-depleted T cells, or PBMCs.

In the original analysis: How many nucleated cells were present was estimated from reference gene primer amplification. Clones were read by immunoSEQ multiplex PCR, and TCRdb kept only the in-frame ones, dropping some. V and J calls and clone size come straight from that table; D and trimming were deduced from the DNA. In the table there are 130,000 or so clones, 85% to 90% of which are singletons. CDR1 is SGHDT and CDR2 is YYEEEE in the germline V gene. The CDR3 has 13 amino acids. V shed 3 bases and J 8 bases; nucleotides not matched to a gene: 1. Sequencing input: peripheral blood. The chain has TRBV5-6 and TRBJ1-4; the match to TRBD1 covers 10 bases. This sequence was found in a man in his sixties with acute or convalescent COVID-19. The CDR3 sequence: CASSWGQGEKLFF. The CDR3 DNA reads TGTGCCAGCAGCTGGGGACAGGGGGAAAAACTGTTTTTT. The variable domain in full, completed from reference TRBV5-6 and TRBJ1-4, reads DAGVTQSPTHLIKTRGQQVTLRCSPKSGHDTVSWYQQALGQGPQFIFQYYEEEERQRGNFPDRFSGHQFPNYSSELNVNALLLGDSALYLCASSWGQGEKLFFGSGTQLSVL.